This is a list of T cell receptor beta chains from one sample in a study of T cells after posttransplantation cyclophosphamide. Method: immunoSEQ multiplex PCR; TCRdb's copy keeps in-frame clones and lacks some. The sample shows 15,000 to 20,000 clones, no singletons; the ten largest hold around 0.56%. The source material was PBMCs, sampled after allogeneic stem cell transplant with posttransplant cyclophosphamide. Receptors were obtained from a female patient in her 30s who received an allogeneic stem cell transplant from a related donor, was CMV-positive, and had no GVHD. Some of the T cells might come from the graft donor. The CDR3 runs from the conserved cysteine through the conserved F or W. The D gene is left open where the match is weak. The size entry gives once, few or many counts, or a class when the clone is expanded.

len | j_gene | abundance | v_gene | d_gene | CDR3nt | CDR3aa
14 | TRBJ1-2 | many | TRBV5-1 | - | TGCGCCAGCAGCCTGGTAGGAGTTGACTATGGCTACACCTTC | CASSLVGVDYGYTF
16 | TRBJ2-3 | many | TRBV13 | TRBD2 | TGTGCCAGCAGCAAACTAGCGGGAGGCAGCACAGATACGCAGTATTTT | CASSKLAGGSTDTQYF
15 | TRBJ2-3 | many | TRBV2 | TRBD2 | TGTGCCAGCAGTGTGGGGACTACGAGCACAGATACGCAGTATTTT | CASSVGTTSTDTQYF
15 | TRBJ2-3 | many | TRBV27 | TRBD1 | TGTGCCAGCAGTCCGGACAGGGGGCGAGGAGATACGCAGTATTTT | CASSPDRGRGDTQYF
14 | TRBJ2-7 | many | TRBV5-5 | TRBD2 | TGTGCCAGCAGCTTGGCCGGGGGGTCCTACGAGCAGTACTTC | CASSLAGGSYEQYF
11 | TRBJ2-1 | many | TRBV18 | TRBD1 | TGTGCCAGCTCAAATGGGGACAGGGAGTTCTTC | CASSNGDREFF
17 | TRBJ2-6 | many | TRBV7-6 | TRBD2 | TGTGCCAGCAGCTTTACGGCGGGAGTATCGGGGGCCAACGTCCTGACTTTC | CASSFTAGVSGANVLTF
17 | TRBJ2-2 | many | TRBV11-3 | - | TGTGCCAGCAGCCCCTTTTCCGGGCAGGGGAACCGCGGGGAGCTGTTTTTT | CASSPFSGQGNRGELFF
13 | TRBJ1-3 | many | TRBV6-5 | - | TGTGCCAGCGCCCTCTCGGCTGGAAACACCATATATTTT | CASALSAGNTIYF
17 | TRBJ2-2 | many | TRBV18 | - | TGTGCCAGCTCACCAAGAACCCCGGGGTCGAACACCGGGGAGCTGTTTTTT | CASSPRTPGSNTGELFF
13 | TRBJ1-1 | many | TRBV11-3 | - | TGTGCCAGCTCACGTCGCGGGGGCACTGAAGCTTTCTTT | CASSRRGGTEAFF
13 | TRBJ1-4 | many | TRBV9 | - | TGTGCCAGCAGCCTTACGGGGGGGGAAAAACTGTTTTTT | CASSLTGGEKLFF
15 | TRBJ2-7 | many | TRBV9 | TRBD2 | TGTGCCAGCAGCGTAGGAAATAGCGGGCGCTCCGAGCAGTACTTC | CASSVGNSGRSEQYF
15 | TRBJ2-5 | many | TRBV18 | TRBD1 | TGTGCCAGCTCACCACAGAGCAACAGGGGGAAGACCCAGTACTTC | CASSPQSNRGKTQYF
15 | TRBJ1-5 | many | TRBV6-1 | TRBD1 | TGTGCCAGCACCCTCGGGACAGGGCTCCATCAGCCCCAGCATTTT | CASTLGTGLHQPQHF
17 | TRBJ2-7 | many | TRBV7-2 | TRBD1 | TGTGCCAGCAGCTTAGGGGACAGGGTGATCCCCTCCTACGAGCAGTACTTC | CASSLGDRVIPSYEQYF
15 | TRBJ1-4 | many | TRBV7-2 | TRBD1 | TGTGCCAGCAGCTTAGCCGGGACAGGGAGTGAAAAACTGTTTTTT | CASSLAGTGSEKLFF
15 | TRBJ2-5 | many | TRBV7-2 | - | TGTGCCAGCAGCTTAGAAGGGGTTAAGGAAGAGACCCAGTACTTC | CASSLEGVKEETQYF
17 | TRBJ2-7 | many | TRBV28 | TRBD1 | TGTGCCAGCAGCCCGCCGGGACAGGGGGCGCACACCTACGAGCAGTACTTC | CASSPPGQGAHTYEQYF
17 | TRBJ2-5 | few | TRBV28 | TRBD1 | TGTGCCAGCAGTTTATTCGGACAGGGGGCAAGAGGAGAGACCCAGTACTTC | CASSLFGQGARGETQYF
12 | TRBJ2-1 | many | TRBV28 | - | TGTGCCAGCACCTCAGGTTTCAATGAGCAGTTCTTC | CASTSGFNEQFF
16 | TRBJ1-1 | many | TRBV7-9 | TRBD1 | TGTGCCAGCAGCTTAGCTAGGGCCCAGGGGGGCACTGAAGCTTTCTTT | CASSLARAQGGTEAFF
13 | TRBJ1-2 | many | TRBV10-1 | TRBD1 | TGCGCCAGCTATGACAGGGAGAACTATGGCTACACCTTC | CASYDRENYGYTF
13 | TRBJ1-1 | many | TRBV27 | TRBD1 | TGTGCCGCGAAAGGGACAGCGAACACTGAAGCTTTCTTT | CAAKGTANTEAFF
12 | TRBJ2-3 | many | TRBV19 | - | TGTGCCAGTAGTACCGGGACACCCACGCAGTATTTT | CASSTGTPTQYF
15 | TRBJ2-1 | many | TRBV27 | TRBD1 | TGTGCCAGCAGACCCGGGACAGACCTTGTTAATGAGCAGTTCTTC | CASRPGTDLVNEQFF
15 | TRBJ1-4 | many | TRBV5-5 | - | TGTGCCAGCAGCTTCAGACAGACAACTAATGAAAAACTGTTTTTT | CASSFRQTTNEKLFF
17 | TRBJ2-1 | many | TRBV27 | TRBD1 | TGTGCCAGCAGTTTATCGGGACAGGGGCCACCCTACAATGAGCAGTTCTTC | CASSLSGQGPPYNEQFF
16 | TRBJ2-1 | many | TRBV7-9 | - | TGTGCCACCAGAGAAATTGCGACAGGCCCCGGGAATGAGCAGTTCTTC | CATREIATGPGNEQFF
14 | TRBJ2-1 | many | TRBV27 | - | TGTGCCAGCAGTTGGACAACGGTTTACAATGAGCAGTTCTTC | CASSWTTVYNEQFF
15 | TRBJ2-2 | many | TRBV7-3 | - | TGTGCCAGCAGGGACGGGACTTTGAACACCGGGGAGCTGTTTTTT | CASRDGTLNTGELFF
17 | TRBJ2-4 | many | TRBV21-1 | - | TGTGCCAGCAGCAAAAGCGACCCGGGGATGGCCAAAAACATTCAGTACTTC | CASSKSDPGMAKNIQYF
14 | TRBJ2-5 | many | TRBV15 | - | TGTGCCACCAGCTTGGCGGGGGCCCAAGAGACCCAGTACTTC | CATSLAGAQETQYF
17 | TRBJ2-3 | many | TRBV10-2 | TRBD2 | TGCGCCACACAGGGACTAGCGGGAGGGCTAAGCACAGATACGCAGTATTTT | CATQGLAGGLSTDTQYF
16 | TRBJ2-1 | many | TRBV6-6 | TRBD2 | TGTGCCAGCAGTACCCGAGGACTAGCGGGAATGAATGAGCAGTTCTTC | CASSTRGLAGMNEQFF